The clone carrying this T cell receptor (beta chain) was counted many times. What it recognizes is unknown. The record originates from a study of CD8 T cells in ankylosing spondylitis. Whole-study findings and limits: Typical of ankylosing spondylitis blood, it appeared, was a TCR beta motif of fewer than ten highly homologous variants.

MiXCR, applied by TCRdb to the 5' RACE reads, yields one record per CDR3 protein. This sample yields around 210,000 distinct CDR3 sequences, of which around 8% are seen a single time; 4% to 5.5% belongs to the top ten. CDR1 and CDR2 (germline): DFQATT, SNEGSKA (reference sequence). The CDR3 consists of 12 residues. J is TRBJ1-2 and V is TRBV20-1; 10 positions match TRBD1. The sequence was obtained from a female donor with ankylosing spondylitis or in good health (not recorded which). Sequenced input: blood, either unsorted or a sorted T cell fraction (not recorded which). The CDR3 DNA reads TGCTCCCGGACAGGGGGGGACTATGGCTACACCTTC. Translating it yields CSRTGGDYGYTF.